This record covers a single T cell receptor beta chain. In the original workflow: Cell counts per sample came from amplifying reference gene primers. TCRdb keeps only in-frame clones here, not all; method: immunoSEQ multiplex PCR. The V and J calls and clone size come from that table; D and trimming were worked out from the DNA. The data contain just over 150,000 clones, 65% to 90% of them singletons. The Seattle patients, enrolled during active infection, were followed longitudinally. The data originate from a study of blood T cell repertoires in COVID-19. At the level of the study: Samples representing acute and convalescent COVID-19 were sourced from the United States, Italy and Spain. PBMCs, B-cell-depleted T cells, or T cells provided the cDNA or gDNA that made up the material.

The specimen was peripheral blood. The source is a woman in her 40s with COVID-19, enrolled during active disease.

The CDR3: CASSVLAGANTGELFF. As DNA, the CDR3 is TGTGCCAGCAGCGTCCTAGCGGGAGCGAACACCGGGGAGCTGTTTTTT. V gene TRBV9 combines with J gene TRBJ2-2; 10 bases map to TRBD2. CDR3 length: 16 amino acids. V was pared by 2 bases and J by 0 bases, with 1 base of the junction left unmatched. In germline, CDR1 is SGDLS, CDR2 YYNGEE.